Shown below are 18 T cell receptor beta chains from a single sample sequenced in a study of blood T cells in healthy people across ages (dated by TCRdb to the mid-2010s). Library creation used 5' RACE. Reads for this sample came from an Illumina HiSeq 2500. A second PCR of about 7 to 12 cycles was run with a J-beta primer mix and a sample-barcoded 5' primer. TCRdb reanalyzed the raw reads on its own, using fastp at Q25 for trimming and MiXCR for clone calling, and kept in-frame beta chains. When rows share a CDR3 protein, they turn into one entry using the most common DNA and genes. Here the sample has about 630,000 distinct CDR3 sequences; 20% to 25% occur a single time. The ten top clones hold approximately 3.7% of the sample. Input material: blood. The receptors here all came from a man in his 70s in good health.

This clonotype was found a few times. The chain combines TRBV6-2 or TRBV6-3 with TRBJ2-7; tentatively, D is TRBD1 (6 bases). CDR1 is MNHEY and CDR2 is SVGEGT in the germline V gene. Trimming removed 4 bases from V and 3 bases from J, with 22 bases in between. There are 17 residues in the CDR3. This CDR3 is CASSSVKAKGGIYEQYF. CDR3 DNA: TGTGCCAGCAGTTCGGTGAAAGCCAAAGGGGGTATCTACGAGCAGTACTTC.

This chain joins TRBV20-1 and TRBJ2-1; 11 positions agree with TRBD2. After removal of 0 bases from V and 0 bases from J, the junction contained 4 bases not matched to a gene. Per germline, CDR1 DFQATT and CDR2 SNEGSKA (reference sequence). The CDR3 runs to 17 residues. The CDR3 nucleotides are TGCAGTGCTAGAGATCTAACTAGCGGGAGCTCCTACAATGAGCAGTTCTTC. It encodes CSARDLTSGSSYNEQFF.

This clonotype was recorded a few times. The rearrangement joins TRBV20-1 to TRBJ2-1; 10 bases map to TRBD2. The V and J ends lost 5 bases and 0 bases, in that order; junction bases with no gene match: 1. Looked up from germline, CDR1 is DFQATT and CDR2 is SNEGSKA (reference sequence). The CDR3 runs 14 residues. In nucleotides, the CDR3 is TGCAGTGCTCCTAGCGGGAGCTCCTACAATGAGCAGTTCTTC. This encodes CSAPSGSSYNEQFF.

V is TRBV28 and J is TRBJ1-6; 10 nucleotides agree with TRBD1. V trimming: 8 bases; J trimming: 9 bases; junction bases outside the gene matches: 7. Per germline, CDR1 MDHEN and CDR2 SYDVKM. The CDR3 spans 14 residues. The CDR3 coding sequence is TGTGCCAGCTTTAGGACAGGGGGACGTTCACCCCTCCACTTT. Amino acids: CASFRTGGRSPLHF.

The sample holds a few counts of this clonotype. Germline is not matched at one junction end, which may reflect a read error. This chain uses TRBV7-2 with TRBJ2-3, with a weak D call TRBD1 (5 bases). The CDR3 is 15 amino acids. Germline CDR1 is SGHTA and CDR2 is FQGNSA. CDR3 DNA: TGTGCCAGCAGCTTAAAGGGTTGGGTCACAGGTACGCAGTATTTT. Translation: CASSLKGWVTGTQYF.

This clonotype has a handful of counts. The rearrangement uses TRBV7-9 and TRBJ2-1, with 7 bases fitting TRBD2. The J call may be in error: the DNA end matches TRBJ2-5 better. The V gene's germline CDR1 is SEHNR and CDR2 FQNEAQ (reference sequence). The CDR3 spans 13 residues. The CDR3 coding sequence is TGTGCGACCGGGGCTAGCGGACAAGAGACCCAGTACTTC. Translation gives CATGASGQETQYF.

J is TRBJ1-4 and V is TRBV12-3 or TRBV12-4; 7 bases match TRBD1. This CDR3 is 16 amino acids long. The junction had 10 bases not matched to a gene; V was cut back by 1 base and J by 8 bases. The DNA for the CDR3 is TGTGCCAGCAGTTTAGGACGACAGGGCATGGGGGAAAAACTGTTTTTT. It is translated as CASSLGRQGMGEKLFF.

As concerns this clonotype: In this CDR3 the conserved last residue, phenylalanine or tryptophan, is missing, so a read error is likely. The chain is built from TRBV5-1 and TRBJ2-7; D could derive from TRBD1 or TRBD2 (6 bases each). Germline V lookup: CDR1 SGHRS, CDR2 YFSETQ. V was shortened by 7 bases and J by 5 bases, with 10 bases between the two germline ends. The CDR3 consists of 11 residues. In DNA form, the CDR3 reads TGCGCCAGCCAAGGGGGGCACGAGCAGTACTCC. Translating it yields CASQGGHEQYS.

This clonotype has a handful of counts. V gene TRBV28 combines with J gene TRBJ2-3; 7 bases match TRBD2. The trim removed 5 bases at V and 3 bases at J, leaving 14 bases unmatched. Germline CDR1 reads MDHEN; CDR2 reads SYDVKM. The CDR3 totals 17 residues. The CDR3 is CASSLNLGAGVTDTQYF. CDR3 bases: TGTGCCAGCAGTCTCAACCTCGGGGCGGGAGTAACAGATACGCAGTATTTT.

For this clonotype: This may stem from a read error, because a much larger clone lies one nucleotide away. The chain combines TRBV12-3 or TRBV12-4 with TRBJ2-5; D remains ambiguous. The J call may not be correct, given that the DNA end is closer to TRBJ2-7. The CDR3 covers 13 residues. The CDR3 sequence is CASSYVQAHEQYF. Here the CDR3 DNA reads TGTGCCAGCAGCTACGTGCAGGCCCACGAGCAGTACTTC.

This clonotype was picked up a small number of times. The rearrangement uses TRBV4-2 and TRBJ1-6; 9 bases match TRBD1. J gave up 5 bases and V 3 bases, and 2 bases lay outside the gene matches. Per germline, CDR1 LGHNA and CDR2 YNFKEQ. This CDR3 region has 15 residues. Written as DNA, the CDR3 is TGTGCCAGCAGCCACCGGACAGGGGATAATTCACCCCTCCACTTT. It specifies CASSHRTGDNSPLHF.

V usage is TRBV5-1 and J usage is TRBJ2-2; D may be TRBD1 (6 bases). Germline loops: CDR1 SGHRS, CDR2 YFSETQ. Trimming cost V 1 base and J 1 base, with 8 bases left between them. The CDR3 is 15 amino acids. The CDR3 coding sequence is TGCGCCAGCAGCTTGACGGGACAGAACACCGGGGAGCTGTTTTTT. It is translated as CASSLTGQNTGELFF.

The chain uses TRBV7-6 and TRBJ2-1, with 8 nucleotides matching TRBD1. This CDR3 is 15 amino acids long. Germline V gene lookup returns CDR1 SGHVS and CDR2 FNYEAQ. J gave up 5 bases and V 5 bases, and 8 bases lay outside the gene matches. CDR3 sequence: CASSTRDRRDNEQFF. The CDR3 DNA reads as TGTGCCAGCAGCACCCGGGACAGGCGGGACAATGAGCAGTTCTTC.

The table lists this clonotype with a few counts. The V and J genes are TRBV6-1 and TRBJ2-7, with 7 bases aligning to TRBD2. Losses at the gene ends were 6 bases for V and 3 bases for J; bases not matched to a gene: 14. This CDR3 contains 16 residues. Germline CDR1 and CDR2: MNHNS and SASEGT. CDR3 DNA: TGTGCCAGCAGCAGAGCGGGGCAGACATACCACTACGAGCAGTACTTC. It translates to CASSRAGQTYHYEQYF.

This clonotype has more than one count but fewer than ten. The chain recombines TRBV20-1 with TRBJ1-4, with TRBD1 matching 7 bases. Germline V lookup: CDR1 DFQATT, CDR2 SNEGSKA (reference sequence). This CDR3 contains 12 residues. J was trimmed by 6 bases and V by 6 bases; bases with no gene match: 4. The CDR3 here is CSATGEDEKLFF. As DNA, the CDR3 is TGCAGTGCAACAGGGGAGGATGAAAAACTGTTTTTT.

V and J are TRBV6-5 and TRBJ2-2, with D maybe TRBD1 (6 bases). Germline V CDR1 and CDR2: MNHEY, SVGAGI. The CDR3 is 17 amino acids. Deletions cut 7 bases from V and 3 bases from J, with 21 bases between. CDR3 DNA: TGTGCCAGCAATAGATTGCCCCGGGACACCTACACCGGGGAGCTGTTTTTT. This encodes CASNRLPRDTYTGELFF.

The V and J genes are TRBV20-1 and TRBJ2-1; 13 bases fit TRBD2. With 1 base clipped from V and 12 bases from J, the junction kept 3 bases outside the gene matches. Looked up from germline, CDR1 is DFQATT and CDR2 is SNEGSKA (reference sequence). CDR3 size: 13 residues. This chain's CDR3 is CSARGRLAGGQFF. CDR3 nucleotides: TGCAGTGCTAGAGGCAGACTAGCGGGAGGGCAGTTCTTC.

Many counts were recorded for this clonotype. J is TRBJ1-2 and V is TRBV20-1; 10 nucleotides align to TRBD1. The junction had 4 bases not matched to a gene; V was cut back by 2 bases and J by 7 bases. The germline CDR1 and CDR2 sequences are DFQATT and SNEGSKA (reference sequence). This CDR3 spans 13 amino acids. CDR3 sequence reads: CSARTTGGFGYTF. DNA for the CDR3: TGCAGTGCTAGAACGACAGGGGGCTTTGGCTACACCTTC.